The T cell receptor (beta chain) described here comes from a study of early T cells in non-severe SARS-CoV-2 infection. V was shortened by 4 bases and J by 4 bases, with 14 bases between the two germline ends. The CDR3 covers 15 residues. Per germline, CDR1 LNHDA and CDR2 SQIVND (reference sequence). At least ten counts were recorded for this clonotype. TCRdb independently ran MiXCR on the 5' RACE reads; one entry per CDR3 protein. The sample consists of approximately 97,000 distinct CDR3 sequences, 11% of them appearing once. The chain couples TRBV19 to TRBJ1-5, with a weak D call TRBD1 (5 bases). This TCR was sampled from an adult who was a healthcare worker with PCR-confirmed SARS-CoV-2 infection or an uninfected control (not recorded which). Sequencing was performed on whole blood, taken at baseline. The CDR3 spells CASSNRRQLNQPQHF. The DNA of the CDR3 is TGTGCCAGTAGTAATCGGAGACAGCTGAATCAGCCCCAGCATTTT.